This TCR beta chain was sequenced in a study of STAT5B mutations in CD4+ large granular lymphocyte leukemia. Authors' methods: The detection floor for productive clonotype frequency was 2.59 x 10-5. Using immunoSEQ multiplex PCR, the repertoire was profiled, and TCRdb retains in-frame clones only, with some absent. V, J and clone size are those of that table, while D and trimming were read from the DNA. The sample has roughly 29,000 clones; around 80% are singletons. Study-wide results and caveats: Without HLA matching, higher CD4+ than CD8+ T-LGLL clonality could reflect small sample size.

Details on this clone: Its antigen remains unidentified.

The sequenced sample consisted of CD4+ T cells from blood buffy coats. This receptor was identified in a human donor in good health.

DNA for the CDR3: TGTGCCAGCAGCCATGAGGAACTTTCCTACAATGAGCAGTTCTTC. Amino acid sequence: CASSHEELSYNEQFF. The V call is TRBV14, the J call TRBJ2-1; no clear D gene. Looked up from germline, CDR1 is SGHDN and CDR2 is FVKESK. Trimming cost V 3 bases and J 1 base, with 10 bases left between them. The CDR3 is 15 residues long.